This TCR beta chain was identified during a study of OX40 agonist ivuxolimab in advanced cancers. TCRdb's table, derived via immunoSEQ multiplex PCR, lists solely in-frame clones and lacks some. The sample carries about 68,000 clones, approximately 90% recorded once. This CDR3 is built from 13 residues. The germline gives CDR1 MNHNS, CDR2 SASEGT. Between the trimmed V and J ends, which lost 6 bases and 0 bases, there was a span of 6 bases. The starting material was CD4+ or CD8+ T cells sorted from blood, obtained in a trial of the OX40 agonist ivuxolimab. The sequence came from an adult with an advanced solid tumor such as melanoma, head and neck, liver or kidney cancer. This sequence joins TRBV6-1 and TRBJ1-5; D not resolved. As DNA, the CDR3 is TGTGCCAGCAGAGGTGGTAGCAATCAGCCCCAGCATTTT. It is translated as CASRGGSNQPQHF.